This T cell receptor beta chain originates from a study of CD8 T cells in ankylosing spondylitis. Findings and caveats of the study: A CD8+ phenotype characterized the disease-linked clones, which were relatively rare in peripheral blood. Enrichment of disease-linked clones was reportedly significant in matched ankylosing spondylitis synovial fluid. A TCR beta motif of fewer than ten highly homologous variants appeared characteristic of ankylosing spondylitis blood.

Library preparation for TCR beta used quantitative 5'-RACE with molecular barcodes. From the 5' RACE reads, TCRdb called clonotypes with MiXCR, one entry per CDR3 protein. The table includes approximately 520,000 distinct CDR3 sequences, roughly 5.2% detected once. This clonotype was observed many times. Antigen specificity is unknown. The CDR3 is made up of 15 amino acids. The V segment lost 3 bases and the J segment 0 bases; nucleotides outside the gene matches: 2. Germline CDR1 is LNHDA and CDR2 is SQIVND (reference sequence). The origin of this receptor is a male donor with ankylosing spondylitis. The genes are TRBV19 and TRBJ1-5; TRBD1 agrees at 7 bases. Specimen: blood, either unsorted or a sorted T cell fraction (not recorded which). The CDR3 reads CASSIWDSSNQPQHF. The DNA of the CDR3 is TGTGCCAGTAGTATCTGGGACAGTAGCAATCAGCCCCAGCATTTT.